This entry lists 32 T cell receptor beta chains sequenced from one sample in a study of Tregs in tolerant kidney transplant recipients. Method: immunoSEQ multiplex PCR; TCRdb's copy keeps in-frame clones and lacks some. Among roughly 70,000 clones listed, about 87% were seen once. The nonmyeloablative bone marrow transplants came from related graft donors, with transient mixed chimerism. Sequencing used CD4+ T cells from blood (PBMCs), obtained 6 months after the transplant. These receptors were collected from a human patient who received a combined kidney and bone marrow transplant. Some T cells may be the graft donor's.

Here the CDR3 reads CASSSRTGQSTDTQYF. The CDR3 DNA reads TGTGCCAGCAGCTCTCGGACAGGGCAAAGCACAGATACGCAGTATTTT. The chain is built from TRBV9 and TRBJ2-3, with 8 bases lining up with TRBD1. Unmatched junction bases numbered 7, after V lost 4 bases and J lost 0 bases. Germline-derived CDR1 and CDR2 are SGDLS and YYNGEE. The CDR3 is 16 amino acids.

V gene TRBV27 combines with J gene TRBJ2-1; 10 bases match TRBD2. The junction had 3 bases not matched to a gene; V was cut back by 8 bases and J by 2 bases. CDR1 is MNHEY, CDR2 SMNVEV, per germline (reference sequence). The CDR3 sequence is 14 residues long. Here the CDR3 DNA reads TGTGCCAGCGGTAGCGGGAGGCCCTACAATGAGCAGTTCTTC. It encodes CASGSGRPYNEQFF.

V and J are TRBV10-3 and TRBJ2-1; 7 positions match TRBD1. The CDR3 runs 13 residues. J lost 6 bases, V lost 6 bases, and 5 bases had no gene match. The germline CDR1 and CDR2 sequences are ENHRY and SYGVKD. This chain's CDR3 is CAIRTGKANEQFF. As DNA, the CDR3 is TGTGCCATCAGGACAGGGAAGGCCAATGAGCAGTTCTTC.

CDR3 sequence (DNA): TGTGCCAGCAGCTTAGACCCGGATGGCTACACCTTC. This gives the protein CASSLDPDGYTF. The chain combines TRBV7-6 with TRBJ1-2; the D is unclear. The CDR3 is 12 residues long. Trimming shortened V by 1 base and J by 6 bases, and 6 bases separated the two germline ends. CDR1 is SGHVS, CDR2 FNYEAQ, per germline.

The chain carries TRBV5-1 and TRBJ2-3; D not certain. Germline loops: CDR1 SGHRS, CDR2 YFSETQ. V shed 0 bases and J shed 0 bases, with 8 bases lying between them. CDR3 length equals 15 residues. The CDR3 reads CASSLVFLSTDTQYF. In DNA form, the CDR3 reads TGCGCCAGCAGCTTGGTATTTCTAAGCACAGATACGCAGTATTTT. The full variable domain, rest sourced from reference TRBV5-1 and TRBJ2-3, is KAGVTQTPRYLIKTRGQQVTLSCSPISGHRSVSWYQQTPGQGLQFLFEYFSETQRNKGNFPGRFSGRQFSNSRSEMNVSTLELGDSALYLCASSLVFLSTDTQYFGPGTRLTVL.

This clone was found a few times. The chain carries TRBV19 and TRBJ1-3; 9 bases are a match to TRBD1. The V and J ends lost 3 bases and 1 base, in that order; junction bases with no gene match: 10. There are 18 residues in the CDR3. CDR1 is LNHDA and CDR2 is SQIVND in the germline V gene (reference sequence). CDR3 loop: CASSIRFFDRGSGNTIYF. CDR3 coding DNA: TGTGCCAGTAGTATTAGGTTTTTTGACAGGGGGTCTGGAAACACCATATATTTT.

The CDR3: CASSDGGRGQDTQYF. The DNA for the CDR3 is TGTGCCAGCAGTGACGGGGGCAGGGGGCAGGATACGCAGTATTTT. This rearrangement joins TRBV6-4 to TRBJ2-3; TRBD1 matches 8 bases. The V and J ends lost 2 bases and 6 bases, in that order; junction bases with no gene match: 7. Germline CDR1 reads MRHNA; CDR2 reads SNTAGT. This CDR3 contains 15 residues.

The chain couples TRBV4-3 to TRBJ2-7, with D perhaps matching TRBD1 (5 bases). This CDR3 spans 13 amino acids. V lost 3 bases, J lost 3 bases, and 9 bases lay in between. CDR1 LGHNA and CDR2 YSLEER come from the germline V gene. The DNA of the CDR3 is TGCGCCAGCAGCCAGGGAACAGGCTACGAGCAGTACTTC. It codes for CASSQGTGYEQYF.

The rearrangement links TRBV4-2 to TRBJ1-2, with TRBD1 identical over 8 bases. CDR3 length equals 15 residues. Losses at the gene ends were 0 bases for V and 4 bases for J; bases not matched to a gene: 4. The germline gives CDR1 LGHNA, CDR2 YNFKEQ. In DNA, the CDR3 is TGTGCCAGCAGCCAAGAACAGGGGGGTGGCTATGGCTACACCTTC. This sequence encodes CASSQEQGGGYGYTF.

This clone was detected only once. The chain couples TRBV4-1 to TRBJ2-1; TRBD2 aligns across 11 bases. This CDR3 is built from 19 residues. Germline V gives CDR1 MGHRA, CDR2 YSYEKL. V was clipped by 4 bases and J by 4 bases; unmatched bases: 15. The CDR3 sequence: CASSPVAGGPWIQYNEQFF. DNA for the CDR3: TGCGCCAGCAGCCCTGTAGCGGGAGGGCCATGGATACAGTACAATGAGCAGTTCTTC.

The rearrangement links TRBV7-9 to TRBJ2-1, with 7 nucleotides matching TRBD2. Germline V CDR1 and CDR2: SEHNR, FQNEAQ (reference sequence). This CDR3 has 18 residues. Losses at the gene ends were 8 bases for V and 5 bases for J; bases not matched to a gene: 21. The CDR3 here is CASARSGGLSFNHNEQFF. The CDR3 DNA reads TGTGCCAGCGCCCGGAGTGGGGGACTATCTTTTAATCACAATGAGCAGTTCTTC.

This clone occurred once. This chain uses TRBV7-2 with TRBJ2-7, with 9 bases aligning to TRBD2. Germline CDR1 and CDR2: SGHTA and FQGNSA. The V gene end was trimmed by 2 bases and the J gene end by 6 bases; junction bases not matched to a gene: 11. The CDR3 runs to 16 residues. CDR3 sequence: CASSLSSAGGFREQYF. The CDR3 DNA reads TGTGCCAGCAGCTTATCATCGGCGGGGGGGTTCCGCGAGCAGTACTTC.

The chain combines TRBV12-5 with TRBJ1-2, with D tentatively TRBD1 (6 bases). The CDR3 totals 16 residues. Germline CDR1 and CDR2: LGHNT and FRNRAP. V lost 5 bases to trimming and J lost 1 base, with 17 bases between them. As DNA, the CDR3 is TGTGCTAGTGGTGTAAACCCGACAGGAGGTAACTATGGCTACACCTTC. Protein product: CASGVNPTGGNYGYTF.

The chain couples TRBV11-3 to TRBJ1-1; D may be TRBD1 (6 bases). This CDR3 comprises 17 residues. Looked up from germline, CDR1 is SGHNT and CDR2 is YENEEA. V lost 0 bases, J lost 5 bases, and 19 bases lay in between. The CDR3 here is CASSLDWGGRGGTEAFF. CDR3 coding DNA: TGTGCCAGCAGCTTAGATTGGGGGGGCCGAGGAGGGACTGAAGCTTTCTTT.

A few counts support this clone. This rearrangement joins TRBV7-2 to TRBJ2-7; D not certain. The CDR3 extends over 13 amino acids. Trimming shortened V by 0 bases and J by 3 bases, and 6 bases separated the two germline ends. Germline V CDR1 and CDR2: SGHTA, FQGNSA. The CDR3 here is CASSLAAGYEQYF. CDR3 nucleotide sequence: TGTGCCAGCAGCTTAGCGGCAGGCTACGAGCAGTACTTC.

This rearrangement joins TRBV6-4 to TRBJ2-1; 8 positions agree with TRBD2. V trimming: 3 bases; J trimming: 6 bases; junction bases outside the gene matches: 7. Germline V gene sequence: CDR1 MRHNA, CDR2 SNTAGT. The CDR3 totals 15 residues. The CDR3 protein is CASSDSGLASNEQFF. CDR3 bases: TGTGCCAGCAGTGATTCCGGACTAGCCTCCAATGAGCAGTTCTTC.

The V gene is TRBV7-2, the J gene TRBJ1-1; TRBD1 matches at 7 bases. CDR1 is SGHTA, CDR2 FQGNSA, per germline. The V segment lost 2 bases and the J segment 4 bases; nucleotides outside the gene matches: 4. The CDR3 runs to 14 residues. The CDR3 region is CASSLRDRVTEAFF. The CDR3 nucleotides read TGTGCCAGCAGCTTAAGGGACAGAGTCACTGAAGCTTTCTTT.

The V and J genes are TRBV19 and TRBJ2-5; TRBD1 might be the D (6 bases). In germline, CDR1 is LNHDA, CDR2 SQIVND (reference sequence). Trimming pared 3 bases from V and 5 bases from J, leaving 19 bases between. The CDR3 has 16 residues. CDR3 amino acids: CASSIGFRGLGETQYF. CDR3 in DNA: TGTGCCAGTAGTATCGGCTTCAGGGGATTAGGCGAGACCCAGTACTTC.

The CDR3 reads CASSKGQPGAKNIQYF. Written as DNA, the CDR3 is TGTGCCAGCAGTAAAGGACAGCCGGGGGCCAAAAACATTCAGTACTTC. The chain employs TRBV28 and TRBJ2-4; a possible D gene is TRBD1 (6 bases). This CDR3 is 16 amino acids long. Germline lookup yields CDR1 MDHEN and CDR2 SYDVKM. The V gene lost 5 bases and the J gene lost 1 base, with 15 bases spanning the gap.

This chain links TRBV5-4 with TRBJ1-2, with 8 bases identical to TRBD1. Germline V gene lookup returns CDR1 SGHNT and CDR2 YYREEE (reference sequence). Trimming at V came to 4 bases and at J to 4 bases, leaving 9 bases not matched to a gene. There are 15 residues in the CDR3. CDR3 in amino acids: CASSPEQGVFYGYTF. For the CDR3, the DNA is TGTGCCAGCAGCCCTGAACAGGGGGTGTTCTATGGCTACACCTTC.

The CDR3 bases are TGTGCCAGCAGCTTACCGGGAGGGGTCACCGGGGAGCTGTTTTTT. Its protein is CASSLPGGVTGELFF. The V call is TRBV7-9, the J call TRBJ2-2; 8 bases map to TRBD2. The J segment lost 4 bases and the V segment lost 2 bases, leaving 3 bases of the junction unmatched. The germline CDR1 and CDR2 sequences are SEHNR and FQNEAQ (reference sequence). CDR3 size: 15 residues. The variable domain in full, completed from reference TRBV7-9 and TRBJ2-2, reads DTGVSQNPRHKITKRGQNVTFRCDPISEHNRLYWYRQTLGQGPEFLTYFQNEAQLEKSRLLSDRFSAERPKGSFSTLEIQRTEQGDSAMYLCASSLPGGVTGELFFGEGSRLTVL.

The rearrangement joins TRBV25-1 to TRBJ2-5; D remains ambiguous. V was clipped by 3 bases and J by 0 bases, with 5 bases between them. The CDR3 runs 13 residues. Germline CDR1 and CDR2: MGHDK and SYGVNS. The chain's CDR3 is CASSDRYQETQYF. The DNA for the CDR3 is TGTGCCAGCAGTGACCGGTACCAAGAGACCCAGTACTTC.

The chain couples TRBV5-1 to TRBJ1-4, with D uncertain. Germline CDR1 and CDR2: SGHRS and YFSETQ. This CDR3 is 14 amino acids long. V lost 0 bases, J lost 5 bases, and 8 bases lay in between. This chain's CDR3 is CASSLDSKNEKLFF. Written as DNA, the CDR3 is TGCGCCAGCAGCTTGGACAGCAAAAATGAAAAACTGTTTTTT.

The V gene is TRBV7-6, the J gene TRBJ1-1; D is unclear. From germline, CDR1 is SGHVS and CDR2 FNYEAQ. The CDR3 runs 14 residues. The V gene lost 0 bases and the J gene lost 0 bases, with 5 bases spanning the gap. CDR3 DNA: TGTGCCAGCAGCTTAGCGCCGGTGAACACTGAAGCTTTCTTT. Protein sequence: CASSLAPVNTEAFF.

This chain links TRBV4-1 with TRBJ2-7; no firm D call. This CDR3 is 15 amino acids long. V dropped 1 base and J dropped 5 bases, with 15 bases sitting between them. Germline CDR1 MGHRA, CDR2 YSYEKL. CDR3 region: CASSQVGVKLDEQYF. CDR3 nucleotide sequence: TGCGCCAGCAGCCAAGTGGGCGTAAAACTCGACGAGCAGTACTTC.

This rearrangement joins TRBV5-1 to TRBJ2-5; 7 bases fit TRBD1. The assigned J gene may be wrong: the sequence end matches TRBJ2-7 better. The CDR3 is 16 residues long. Germline CDR1 and CDR2: SGHRS and YFSETQ. CDR3 sequence reads: CASSLGAGTVSYEQYF. CDR3 sequence (DNA): TGCGCCAGCAGCTTGGGCGCCGGGACAGTCTCGTACGAGCAGTACTTC.

This clone was observed a few times. The V call is TRBV11-2, the J call TRBJ1-4; D is possibly TRBD1 (6 bases). Trimming took 5 bases from V and 8 from J, leaving 15 bases between them. The germline V gene encodes CDR1 SGHAT and CDR2 FQNNGV. The CDR3 runs 14 residues. The CDR3 DNA sequence: TGTGCCAGCAGCCTGACAGGCGGGTACGAAAAACTGTTTTTT. Its translation: CASSLTGGYEKLFF.

CDR3 nucleotides: TGTGCCAGCAGCTGGGCTACTAGCGGGGGGAAGGGGGATACGCAGTATTTT. This translates into CASSWATSGGKGDTQYF. V is TRBV5-5 and J is TRBJ2-3, with 12 bases identical to TRBD2. Trimming at V came to 3 bases and at J to 6 bases, leaving 11 bases not matched to a gene. The CDR3 consists of 17 residues. Germline CDR1 reads SGHKS; CDR2 reads YYEKEE (reference sequence).

V usage is TRBV15 and J usage is TRBJ2-7, with D possibly matching TRBD1 (6 bases). CDR1 is LNHNV and CDR2 is YYDKDF in the germline V gene (reference sequence). V gave up 3 bases and J gave up 7 bases, with 22 bases separating them. CDR3 size: 16 residues. The CDR3 DNA is TGTGCCACCAGCAGTTATACAGGGATAATAGGTAAAGAGCAGTACTTC. Its protein is CATSSYTGIIGKEQYF. The full variable domain, in which reference TRBV15 and TRBJ2-7 provide the parts outside the CDR3, is DAMVIQNPRYQVTQFGKPVTLSCSQTLNHNVMYWYQQKSSQAPKLLFHYYDKDFNNEADTPDNFQSRRPNTSFCFLDIRSPGLGDTAMYLCATSSYTGIIGKEQYFGPGTRLTVT.

The rearrangement links TRBV9 to TRBJ2-3, with TRBD2 identical over 10 bases. CDR1 SGDLS and CDR2 YYNGEE come from the germline V gene. J was trimmed by 2 bases and V by 2 bases; bases with no gene match: 5. This CDR3 comprises 16 residues. CDR3 protein: CASSVTSGTYTDTQYF. For the CDR3, the DNA is TGTGCCAGCAGCGTTACTAGCGGGACCTACACAGATACGCAGTATTTT. Supplemented by reference TRBV9 and TRBJ2-3, the full variable domain reads DSGVTQTPKHLITATGQRVTLRCSPRSGDLSVYWYQQSLDQGLQFLIQYYNGEERAKGNILERFSAQQFPDLHSELNLSSLELGDSALYFCASSVTSGTYTDTQYFGPGTRLTVL.

This chain links TRBV5-1 with TRBJ2-5; perhaps TRBD1 as D (8 bases). V was shortened by 6 bases and J by 3 bases, with 15 bases between the two germline ends. Per germline, CDR1 SGHRS and CDR2 YFSETQ. The CDR3 has 14 amino acids. CDR3 loop: CASTRTGREETQYF. CDR3 coding DNA: TGCGCCAGCACCCGGACAGGGAGGGAAGAGACCCAGTACTTC.

V usage is TRBV9 and J usage is TRBJ1-2; maybe TRBD1 (5 bases). Per germline, CDR1 SGDLS and CDR2 YYNGEE. The CDR3 loop spans 15 amino acids. Trimming removed 0 bases at V and 4 bases at J, with 13 bases between. CDR3 in amino acids: CASSVASGRAYGYTF. The CDR3 DNA reads as TGTGCCAGCAGCGTAGCTTCGGGCAGGGCCTATGGCTACACCTTC.